This T cell receptor beta chain was sequenced during a study of lymphopenia after photon versus proton radiotherapy. The germline V gene encodes CDR1 SGHTA and CDR2 FQGNSA. V was shortened by 5 bases and J by 0 bases, with 5 bases between the two germline ends. The CDR3 has 12 amino acids. A note on this clone: Antigen: not known.

General study results and limits: After lymphocyte nadir, photon-treated repertoires showed oligoclonal expansion, especially CD8+ Temra. Larger post-nadir TCR diversity loss correlated inversely with survival in deceased patients. Photon-treated patients lost naive T cells and TCR diversity; proton-treated stayed stable.

Measured with immunoSEQ multiplex PCR; TCRdb has only the in-frame clones, and not every one. Of some 30,000 clones detected, nearly 85% appear once; the ten largest clones hold 14%. The chain carries TRBV7-2 and TRBJ2-7; no firm D call. The sequence was collected from a woman between 70 and 85 years old with pancreatic cancer. The sequencing here drew on peripheral blood, taken from a patient treated with proton-based radiotherapy. CDR3 sequence: CASSPSSYEQYF. The DNA of the CDR3 is TGTGCCAGCAGCCCGAGCTCCTACGAGCAGTACTTC.